This T cell receptor (beta chain) was sequenced during a study of T cells in Graves' hyperthyroidism and ophthalmopathy. What was amplified from RNA transcripts were TCR beta CDR3 regions. First-round RT-PCR targeting the TCR CDR3 was performed with the HTBI primer set. MiXCR, applied by TCRdb to the multiplex PCR reads, yields one record per CDR3 protein. This sample has about 570,000 distinct CDR3 sequences; about half occur once, and the top ten carry under 20%. The CDR3 length is 14 residues. The germline CDR1 and CDR2 sequences are SGDLS and YYNGEE. V lost 4 bases to trimming and J lost 0 bases, with 10 bases between them. Patients were excluded for uncontrolled infection, other autoimmune disease, pregnancy or lactation.

The receptor's source is an adult woman with Graves' disease, either hyperthyroidism or ophthalmopathy (not recorded which). The chain uses TRBV9 and TRBJ1-1; D gene unclear. Sequenced input: peripheral blood or thyroid tissue (not recorded which). Here the CDR3 DNA reads TGTGCCAGCAGCAGCCCGAAGATGAACACTGAAGCTTTCTTT. It translates to CASSSPKMNTEAFF.